What follows is one T cell receptor beta chain and its context. Its antigen is unidentified. Primers used in a second PCR of about 7 to 12 cycles were a sample-barcoded 5' primer and a J-beta primer mix. The template-switch adaptor was a 5' adaptor with 12 random nucleotides. It tagged each cDNA molecule. MiXCR, run by TCRdb on the 5' RACE reads, gives a single entry per CDR3 protein. The sample gives roughly 700,000 distinct CDR3 sequences, 20% to 30% of which show up once; more than 8.5% is in the top ten. CDR3 length: 15 amino acids. V lost 7 bases to trimming and J lost 2 bases, with 15 bases between them. The data stem from a study of blood T cells in healthy people across ages. Study context: Template switching recovered approximately one barcoded beta molecule for every two T cells.

Whole-study findings and limits: Diversity was higher, and naive CD4+ cells more numerous, in long-lived donors than in aged donors.

Another study also made use of these data, one on T cells of mothers and their children.

What was sequenced was blood. The J gene is TRBJ2-1, the V gene TRBV12-3 or TRBV12-4; possibly TRBD1 for D (5 bases). The sequence was obtained from a boy younger than 18 in good health. This chain's CDR3 is CASNLEDKPYNEQFF. CDR3 in DNA: TGTGCCAGCAACCTAGAGGACAAGCCCTACAATGAGCAGTTCTTC.